These 20 T cell receptor beta chains came from one sample sequenced in a study of cytomegalovirus exposure and HLA in healthy donors (dated by TCRdb to 2016 to 2017). The library was generated by the immunoSEQ multiplex PCR assay. For the multiplex PCR, a mixture combining 60 forward primers for TCR Vbeta segments and 13 reverse primers for TCR Jbeta segments was used. This immuneACCESS table, as held by TCRdb, lists in-frame sequences with V and J called but not all clones. Of the missing ones, under half trace to an unresolved V gene in checked studies; the others have no known cause. The sample contains over 120,000 clones, roughly 82% of them found a single time. The ten largest make up 7% of the sample. Sequencing was done on a sample of PBMCs. These receptors all stem from a young man in good health and CMV-seronegative.

The chain has TRBV6-1 and TRBJ2-1; TRBD1 aligns across 8 bases. CDR3 length equals 15 residues. CDR1 and CDR2 from the germline V gene are MNHNS and SASEGT. After removal of 6 bases from V and 0 bases from J, the junction contained 4 bases not matched to a gene. The CDR3 reads CASRSTGGSYNEQFF. The DNA of the CDR3 is TGTGCCAGCAGGTCAACAGGGGGCTCCTACAATGAGCAGTTCTTC.

This rearrangement joins TRBV19 to TRBJ2-5; maybe TRBD2 (5 bases). The CDR3 spans 13 residues. Between the trimmed V and J ends, which lost 2 bases and 5 bases, there was a span of 9 bases. Germline CDR1 LNHDA, CDR2 SQIVND (reference sequence). The CDR3 region has the DNA TGTGCCAGTAGTATATGGCCGGGGGAGACCCAGTACTTC. The encoded protein is CASSIWPGETQYF.

The chain links TRBV7-6 to TRBJ2-2; no clear D. V gave up 5 bases and J gave up 5 bases, with 6 bases separating them. There are 12 residues in the CDR3. Germline V gives CDR1 SGHVS, CDR2 FNYEAQ. The chain's CDR3 is CASSPRTGELFF. Here the CDR3 DNA reads TGTGCCAGCAGCCCTAGGACCGGGGAGCTGTTTTTT. Drawing the rest from reference TRBV7-6 and TRBJ2-2, the complete variable domain is GAGVSQSPRYKVTKRGQDVALRCDPISGHVSLYWYRQALGQGPEFLTYFNYEAQQDKSGLPNDRFSAERPEGSISTLTIQRTEQRDSAMYRCASSPRTGELFFGEGSRLTVL.

The rearrangement joins TRBV5-6 to TRBJ1-5, with D maybe TRBD1 (6 bases). Germline V gene lookup returns CDR1 SGHDT and CDR2 YYEEEE. The CDR3 totals 15 residues. The V gene lost 0 bases and the J gene lost 3 bases, with 10 bases spanning the gap. The CDR3 DNA is TGTGCCAGCAGCTTGGGTCCAGGGGTCAATCAGCCCCAGCATTTT. Translation: CASSLGPGVNQPQHF.

The chain joins TRBV15 to TRBJ1-1; 7 nucleotides align to TRBD1. Germline V gene lookup returns CDR1 LNHNV and CDR2 YYDKDF (reference sequence). This CDR3 region has 15 residues. Losses at the gene ends were 5 bases for V and 4 bases for J; bases not matched to a gene: 10. The CDR3 bases are TGTGCCACCAGCTCTCCGAAAACAGGGGCCACTGAAGCTTTCTTT. It is translated as CATSSPKTGATEAFF.

As for this clone: Germline is not matched at one junction end, which may reflect a read error. V and J are TRBV4-1 and TRBJ2-4; 14 nucleotides line up with TRBD2. Germline loops: CDR1 MGHRA, CDR2 YSYEKL. This CDR3 has 18 residues. The CDR3 is CASSHPGLAGGTKNSQYF. CDR3 nucleotide sequence: TGCGCCAGCAGCCATCCCGGACTAGCGGGGGGAACCAAAAACAGTCAGTACTTC.

This chain joins TRBV5-4 and TRBJ2-3; D unresolved. Trimming left V 7 bases short and J 0 bases short, with 9 bases between. Germline V gene lookup returns CDR1 SGHNT and CDR2 YYREEE (reference sequence). The CDR3 is 13 residues long. The chain's CDR3 is CASGSDSTDTQYF. For the CDR3, the DNA is TGTGCCAGCGGAAGCGACAGCACAGATACGCAGTATTTT.

The rearrangement joins TRBV28 to TRBJ1-5, with TRBD1 matching over 7 bases. Per germline, CDR1 MDHEN and CDR2 SYDVKM. J lost 2 bases, V lost 3 bases, and 4 bases had no gene match. The CDR3 length is 15 residues. CDR3 coding DNA: TGTGCCAGCAGTTTTACAGGGGAAGGCAATCAGCCCCAGCATTTT. It specifies CASSFTGEGNQPQHF.

The chain uses TRBV28 and TRBJ2-1; 8 nucleotides align to TRBD1. Losses at the gene ends were 6 bases for V and 2 bases for J; bases not matched to a gene: 9. Per the germline V gene, CDR1 is MDHEN and CDR2 is SYDVKM. The CDR3 loop spans 16 amino acids. The CDR3 DNA reads as TGTGCCAGCAGCCTGACAGGGGTAAACGCCTACAATGAGCAGTTCTTC. Its protein product is CASSLTGVNAYNEQFF. The whole variable domain, remainder taken from reference TRBV28 and TRBJ2-1, is DVKVTQSSRYLVKRTGEKVFLECVQDMDHENMFWYRQDPGLGLRLIYFSYDVKMKEKGDIPEGYSVSREKKERFSLILESASTNQTSMYLCASSLTGVNAYNEQFFGPGTRLTVL.

This clone has only a few counts. This chain connects TRBV5-5 to TRBJ2-1; no clear D. From germline, CDR1 is SGHKS and CDR2 YYEKEE (reference sequence). V was clipped by 0 bases and J by 0 bases, with 7 bases between them. The CDR3 has 15 residues. DNA of the CDR3: TGTGCCAGCAGCTTGGGGAGCCTCTCCTACAATGAGCAGTTCTTC. Its protein product is CASSLGSLSYNEQFF.

This chain uses TRBV2 with TRBJ2-1, with 11 bases aligning to TRBD2. After removal of 5 bases from V and 8 bases from J, the junction contained 11 bases not matched to a gene. Germline V gene lookup returns CDR1 SNHLY and CDR2 FYNNEI. This CDR3 is built from 16 residues. CDR3 region: CASSILAGALADEQFF. For the CDR3, the DNA is TGTGCCAGCAGTATACTAGCGGGGGCGTTGGCGGATGAGCAGTTCTTC.

The chain recombines TRBV14 with TRBJ1-6; D uncertain. CDR1 and CDR2 (germline): SGHDN, FVKESK. The CDR3 runs to 15 residues. V lost 2 bases and J lost 7, with 12 bases in between. The CDR3 loop reads CASSQRWSGNSPLHF. The CDR3 DNA sequence: TGTGCCAGCAGCCAACGTTGGAGCGGAAATTCACCCCTCCACTTT.

The gene calls are TRBV11-2 and TRBJ1-6; D might be TRBD1 (5 bases). Between the trimmed V and J ends, which lost 5 bases and 11 bases, there was a span of 13 bases. Germline V gives CDR1 SGHAT, CDR2 FQNNGV. This CDR3 is built from 13 residues. The CDR3 protein is CASSHLTETPLHF. The CDR3, as DNA: TGTGCCAGCAGCCATCTGACAGAAACACCCCTCCACTTT.

The V and J genes are TRBV11-2 and TRBJ2-7, with 10 bases fitting TRBD2. CDR3 length equals 15 residues. The germline V gene encodes CDR1 SGHAT and CDR2 FQNNGV. V lost 3 bases and J lost 4; bases outside the gene matches: 6. The DNA for the CDR3 is TGTGCCAGCAGCTTGGAGCTAGCGGGGGCGTACGAGCAGTACTTC. As protein: CASSLELAGAYEQYF.

The chain has TRBV6-6 and TRBJ1-1; possible D gene TRBD1, 6 bases. CDR1 and CDR2 from the germline V gene are MNHNY and SVGAGI (reference sequence). The germline V and J ends were trimmed by 6 bases and 9 bases, with 17 bases remaining between them. This CDR3 spans 13 amino acids. The CDR3 DNA sequence: TGTGCCAGCAGCGACAGTGGGGGGGCTAAAGCTTTCTTT. It is translated as CASSDSGGAKAFF.

The V call is TRBV4-1, the J call TRBJ2-1, with 9 bases that match TRBD1. The V and J ends lost 1 base and 7 bases, in that order; junction bases with no gene match: 8. This CDR3 region has 16 residues. CDR1 is MGHRA and CDR2 is YSYEKL in the germline V gene. DNA for the CDR3: TGCGCCAGCAGCCAAGGCCCACAGGGGGCGAGGAATGAGCAGTTCTTC. It codes for CASSQGPQGARNEQFF.

The genes are TRBV9 and TRBJ1-4, with a weak D call TRBD1 (5 bases). Germline-derived CDR1 and CDR2 are SGDLS and YYNGEE. Trimming cost V 2 bases and J 6 bases, with 17 bases left between them. The CDR3 covers 16 residues. CDR3 DNA: TGTGCCAGCAGCGTTGGTTCATCCCTAGGGGATGAAAAACTGTTTTTT. It codes for CASSVGSSLGDEKLFF.

The chain recombines TRBV4-2 with TRBJ2-5, with TRBD2 identical over 9 bases. Trimming removed 4 bases from V and 2 bases from J; junction bases left unmatched: 2. The CDR3 has 14 amino acids. Germline V gene lookup returns CDR1 LGHNA and CDR2 YNFKEQ. The CDR3 nucleotides read TGTGCCAGCAGCCCAGCGGGAGGTCAAGAGACCCAGTACTTC. Encoded protein: CASSPAGGQETQYF.

V is TRBV28 and J is TRBJ1-4; D ambiguous. This CDR3 has 13 amino acids. Looked up from germline, CDR1 is MDHEN and CDR2 is SYDVKM. The V gene lost 9 bases and the J gene lost 4 bases, with 12 bases spanning the gap. The CDR3 reads CASRVQHNEKLFF. DNA of the CDR3: TGTGCCAGTCGGGTCCAGCATAATGAAAAACTGTTTTTT.

This clone was seen just once. The chain combines TRBV7-9 with TRBJ2-7; TRBD2 aligns across 10 bases. The CDR3 loop spans 14 amino acids. Germline trimming cut 4 bases from V and 3 bases from J; bases unmatched to any gene: 3. Germline values: CDR1 SEHNR, CDR2 FQNEAQ (reference sequence). The chain's CDR3 is CASSWGTSDYEQYF. DNA for the CDR3: TGTGCCAGCAGCTGGGGGACTAGCGACTACGAGCAGTACTTC.